Shown below are 26 T cell receptor beta chains from a single sample sequenced in a study of cytomegalovirus exposure and HLA in healthy donors. The PCR used 60 Vbeta and 13 Jbeta primers. Measured with immunoSEQ multiplex PCR; TCRdb has only the in-frame clones, and not every one. Its clone listing holds 65,000 to 90,000 clones. The sequenced sample consisted of PBMCs. These receptors were taken from a female donor in good health and CMV-seropositive.

The V gene is TRBV19, the J gene TRBJ1-5, with 7 bases identical to TRBD1. The V segment lost 6 bases and the J segment 3 bases; nucleotides outside the gene matches: 11. In germline, CDR1 is LNHDA, CDR2 SQIVND (reference sequence). This CDR3 is built from 16 residues. CDR3 region: CASSRPDRAPNQPQHF. CDR3 sequence (DNA): TGTGCCAGTAGCCGACCCGACAGGGCCCCCAATCAGCCCCAGCATTTT.

This chain connects TRBV29-1 to TRBJ2-7; D is possibly TRBD1 (6 bases). The V gene's germline CDR1 is SQVTM and CDR2 ANQGSEA. Trimming took 5 bases from V and 2 from J, leaving 7 bases between them. The CDR3 length is 11 residues. CDR3 sequence: CSVRQAYEQYF. CDR3 DNA sequence: TGCAGCGTTCGACAGGCCTACGAGCAGTACTTC.

V gene TRBV15 combines with J gene TRBJ2-7; 8 bases agree with TRBD1. Looked up from germline, CDR1 is LNHNV and CDR2 is YYDKDF (reference sequence). The CDR3 sequence is 15 residues long. The V gene end was trimmed by 1 base and the J gene end by 2 bases; junction bases not matched to a gene: 4. In DNA, the CDR3 is TGTGCCACCAGCAGAGCCGGGACAGGAGCCTACGAGCAGTACTTC. Its protein product is CATSRAGTGAYEQYF. Full variable domain (outside the CDR3, taken from reference TRBV15 and TRBJ2-7): DAMVIQNPRYQVTQFGKPVTLSCSQTLNHNVMYWYQQKSSQAPKLLFHYYDKDFNNEADTPDNFQSRRPNTSFCFLDIRSPGLGDTAMYLCATSRAGTGAYEQYFGPGTRLTVT.

This chain connects TRBV5-6 to TRBJ2-2; D call uncertain. V was cut by 2 bases and J by 3 bases, with 8 bases left in between. CDR1 and CDR2 from the germline V gene are SGHDT and YYEEEE. The CDR3 contains 14 residues. The CDR3 sequence is CASSFRRDTGELFF. CDR3 DNA sequence: TGTGCCAGCAGCTTCCGTCGGGACACCGGGGAGCTGTTTTTT.

The J gene is TRBJ2-2, the V gene TRBV5-1; TRBD2 agrees at 15 bases. The CDR3 length is 19 residues. Trimming took 4 bases from V and 4 from J; bases not matched to a gene: 11. Germline assignment: CDR1 SGHRS and CDR2 YFSETQ. CDR3 DNA: TGCGCCAGCAGCCTCATCCCCGGGACTAGCGGGAGGAGCACCGGGGAGCTGTTTTTT. This codes for CASSLIPGTSGRSTGELFF. The whole variable domain, filled in from reference TRBV5-1 and TRBJ2-2, reads KAGVTQTPRYLIKTRGQQVTLSCSPISGHRSVSWYQQTPGQGLQFLFEYFSETQRNKGNFPGRFSGRQFSNSRSEMNVSTLELGDSALYLCASSLIPGTSGRSTGELFFGEGSRLTVL.

The chain combines TRBV18 with TRBJ1-1; the D gene is possibly TRBD1 (5 bases). Germline-derived CDR1 and CDR2 are KGHSH and LQKENI. With 6 bases removed from V and 1 base from J, the gap between germline ends came to 15 bases. The CDR3 spans 15 residues. DNA of the CDR3: TGTGCCAGCTCGCCTACAGGATGGGGGAACACTGAAGCTTTCTTT. It yields the protein CASSPTGWGNTEAFF.

The V and J genes are TRBV6-5 and TRBJ2-7, with D possibly being TRBD1 (6 bases). This CDR3 region has 13 residues. V was cut by 7 bases and J by 4 bases, with 14 bases left in between. Germline V gene data show CDR1 as MNHEY and CDR2 as SVGAGI. CDR3 loop: CASTSSQGYEQYF. For the CDR3, the DNA is TGTGCCAGCACCTCCAGTCAGGGGTACGAGCAGTACTTC.

The chain carries TRBV5-6 and TRBJ1-2; D may be TRBD1 (6 bases). Per germline, CDR1 SGHDT and CDR2 YYEEEE. The V end was cut by 0 bases, the J end by 9 bases, with 15 bases between. The CDR3 totals 14 residues. Here the CDR3 DNA reads TGTGCCAGCAGCTTGGGGCTGGGGGCAATGCGCTACACCTTC. This sequence encodes CASSLGLGAMRYTF.

This sequence joins TRBV7-9 and TRBJ2-7; TRBD1 matches at 7 bases. The V gene's germline CDR1 is SEHNR and CDR2 FQNEAQ (reference sequence). With V trimmed by 5 bases and J by 2 bases, 6 bases remained unmatched. The CDR3 totals 14 residues. The CDR3 bases are TGTGCCAGCAGCCTGGGACAGATGACCTACGAGCAGTACTTC. The encoded protein is CASSLGQMTYEQYF.

The J gene is TRBJ1-5, the V gene TRBV6-1; TRBD1 might be the D (6 bases). Germline loops: CDR1 MNHNS, CDR2 SASEGT. The CDR3 spans 14 residues. The germline V and J ends were trimmed by 7 bases and 1 base, with 11 bases remaining between them. This chain's CDR3 is CASTKGQSNQPQHF. Written as DNA, the CDR3 is TGTGCCAGCACGAAAGGACAGAGCAATCAGCCCCAGCATTTT.

The V call is TRBV7-9, the J call TRBJ2-5; 7 nucleotides align to TRBD1. Germline CDR1 and CDR2: SEHNR and FQNEAQ (reference sequence). Trimming removed 5 bases from V and 3 bases from J; junction bases left unmatched: 6. This CDR3 comprises 14 residues. The CDR3 nucleotides are TGTGCCAGCAGCCCCCGACAGGGAGAAGAGACCCAGTACTTC. It translates to CASSPRQGEETQYF. Using reference TRBV7-9 and TRBJ2-5 for the parts outside the CDR3, the full variable domain is DTGVSQNPRHKITKRGQNVTFRCDPISEHNRLYWYRQTLGQGPEFLTYFQNEAQLEKSRLLSDRFSAERPKGSFSTLEIQRTEQGDSAMYLCASSPRQGEETQYFGPGTRLLVL.

J is TRBJ2-2 and V is TRBV6-6, with a weak D call TRBD2 (5 bases). The CDR3 is 15 residues long. CDR1 and CDR2 (germline): MNHNY, SVGAGI (reference sequence). V lost 8 bases to trimming and J lost 2 bases, with 15 bases between them. The CDR3 sequence is CASRGAVTNTGELFF. The CDR3 bases are TGTGCCAGCCGGGGAGCGGTTACCAACACCGGGGAGCTGTTTTTT.

The rearrangement uses TRBV4-2 and TRBJ2-1, with TRBD2 identical over 7 bases. CDR1 and CDR2 from the germline V gene are LGHNA and YNFKEQ. The V segment lost 0 bases and the J segment 2 bases; nucleotides outside the gene matches: 7. This CDR3 is 17 amino acids long. DNA of the CDR3: TGTGCCAGCAGCCAAGACCCGTACGGGGGGACCTACAATGAGCAGTTCTTC. This encodes CASSQDPYGGTYNEQFF.

The chain combines TRBV7-2 with TRBJ2-5; TRBD2 aligns across 9 bases. The CDR3 runs 17 residues. Germline loops: CDR1 SGHTA, CDR2 FQGNSA. Trimming took 5 bases from V and 4 from J; bases not matched to a gene: 14. The CDR3 DNA sequence: TGTGCCAGCAGCGAGAGTCTACTTAGCGGGAGAAGAGAGACCCAGTACTTC. Its protein is CASSESLLSGRRETQYF.

The chain carries TRBV19 and TRBJ2-5; D may be TRBD2 (5 bases). The CDR3 has 13 residues. V was cut by 10 bases and J by 4 bases, with 16 bases left in between. CDR1 and CDR2 (germline): LNHDA, SQIVND (reference sequence). For the CDR3, the DNA is TGTGCCACTGGGCTAGCTATGGGAGAGACCCAGTACTTC. Protein: CATGLAMGETQYF.

This chain connects TRBV18 to TRBJ2-6; TRBD2 might be the D (5 bases). Germline CDR1 reads KGHSH; CDR2 reads LQKENI. The ends were cut back, 0 bases at V and 2 bases at J, with 14 bases in the middle. This CDR3 is 18 amino acids long. In DNA form, the CDR3 reads TGTGCCAGCTCACCACCTGTACTAGTTCTTACTGGGGCCAACGTCCTGACTTTC. This sequence encodes CASSPPVLVLTGANVLTF.

The chain uses TRBV14 and TRBJ1-1, with TRBD1 as a possible D gene (5 bases). Germline V gene lookup returns CDR1 SGHDN and CDR2 FVKESK. This CDR3 spans 15 amino acids. V was clipped by 0 bases and J by 4 bases, with 12 bases between them. The CDR3 DNA is TGTGCCAGCAGCCAAGATCCGGGGGTCGGCACTGAAGCTTTCTTT. Its protein is CASSQDPGVGTEAFF.

The V and J genes are TRBV29-1 and TRBJ2-7; 9 bases fit TRBD1. This CDR3 has 14 amino acids. Germline CDR1 SQVTM, CDR2 ANQGSEA. The junction had 10 bases not matched to a gene; V was cut back by 4 bases and J by 6 bases. The CDR3 DNA follows: TGCAGCGTTGCCCCGGGGACAGGGTTAGCCGAGCAGTACTTC. Translating it yields CSVAPGTGLAEQYF.

The V gene is TRBV4-2, the J gene TRBJ1-4, with TRBD1 identical over 8 bases. CDR1 and CDR2 from the germline V gene are LGHNA and YNFKEQ. The CDR3 extends over 14 amino acids. Germline trimming cut 4 bases from V and 5 bases from J; bases unmatched to any gene: 3. The CDR3 sequence: CASSRRTGNEKLFF. CDR3 coding DNA: TGTGCCAGCAGCCGACGGACAGGGAATGAAAAACTGTTTTTT.

This chain uses TRBV6-5 with TRBJ1-2; 7 nucleotides align to TRBD1. The CDR3 sequence is 14 residues long. The germline CDR1 and CDR2 sequences are MNHEY and SVGAGI. J gave up 4 bases and V 2 bases, and 4 bases lay outside the gene matches. The CDR3 region is CASSYGDRRYGYTF. Here the CDR3 DNA reads TGTGCCAGCAGTTACGGGGACAGACGCTATGGCTACACCTTC.

The rearrangement joins TRBV19 to TRBJ2-7; TRBD2 is a possible D gene (6 bases). The CDR3 spans 13 residues. Trimming took 3 bases from V and 6 from J, leaving 12 bases between them. Germline V gene data show CDR1 as LNHDA and CDR2 as SQIVND (reference sequence). CDR3 region: CASSIWGVGEQYF. The CDR3 DNA sequence: TGTGCCAGTAGTATTTGGGGGGTCGGCGAGCAGTACTTC.

J is TRBJ2-1 and V is TRBV19; TRBD2 agrees at 13 bases. The CDR3 contains 15 residues. Germline CDR1 LNHDA, CDR2 SQIVND (reference sequence). V was clipped by 4 bases and J by 7 bases; unmatched bases: 4. The CDR3 DNA reads as TGTGCCAGTAGTAAGACTAGCGGGGGGACTAATGAGCAGTTCTTC. It yields the protein CASSKTSGGTNEQFF.

The genes are TRBV6-1 and TRBJ2-7, with 10 bases fitting TRBD1. CDR3 length equals 16 residues. Germline CDR1 MNHNS, CDR2 SASEGT. V was pared by 4 bases and J by 2 bases, with 8 bases of the junction left unmatched. CDR3 region: CASSVTTGGNAYEQYF. The CDR3 DNA reads TGTGCCAGCAGTGTTACGACAGGGGGCAACGCCTACGAGCAGTACTTC.

The chain links TRBV18 to TRBJ2-7; 9 bases align to TRBD1. Germline-derived CDR1 and CDR2 are KGHSH and LQKENI. The CDR3 spans 15 residues. Losses at the gene ends were 8 bases for V and 4 bases for J; bases not matched to a gene: 12. The CDR3 DNA reads as TGTGCCAGCAGACAGGGACAGGGAATTGCTTACGAGCAGTACTTC. Translated, it gives CASRQGQGIAYEQYF.

The rearrangement uses TRBV29-1 and TRBJ2-7; D gene uncertain. The CDR3 has 12 residues. Trimming pared 4 bases from V and 2 bases from J, leaving 9 bases between. The germline gives CDR1 SQVTM, CDR2 ANQGSEA. CDR3 amino acids: CSVVTPAYEQYF. CDR3 nucleotide sequence: TGCAGCGTTGTAACCCCGGCCTACGAGCAGTACTTC.

This chain uses TRBV28 with TRBJ2-7; 7 bases are a match to TRBD1. The CDR3 sequence is 14 residues long. The germline CDR1 and CDR2 sequences are MDHEN and SYDVKM. The V segment lost 7 bases and the J segment 2 bases; nucleotides outside the gene matches: 8. The CDR3 DNA sequence: TGTGCCAGCAACATGGGGACAGTCCCCTACGAGCAGTACTTC. Translating gives CASNMGTVPYEQYF.